Following are 15 T cell receptor beta chains from one sample sequenced in a study of identical twins. Each CDR3 protein gets one entry after TCRdb re-called the 5' RACE reads with MiXCR. Of 400,000 to 500,000 distinct CDR3 sequences in the sample, roughly 20% are singletons; the top ten hold approximately 12%. The sequenced material came from naive T cells sorted from blood. These receptors all come from a man aged 50-59 years in good health.

Many counts were recorded for this clonotype. The gene calls are TRBV28 and TRBJ2-7; D is possibly TRBD2 (5 bases). Looked up from germline, CDR1 is MDHEN and CDR2 is SYDVKM. Trimming removed 5 bases from V and 0 bases from J, with 14 bases in between. There are 15 residues in the CDR3. DNA of the CDR3: TGTGCCAGCAGTACACCTTTGAGGGCCTCCTACGAGCAGTACTTC. This codes for CASSTPLRASYEQYF.

The rearrangement joins TRBV7-9 to TRBJ2-1; weak D call: TRBD2 (6 bases). Germline lookup yields CDR1 SEHNR and CDR2 FQNEAQ (reference sequence). This CDR3 contains 17 residues. Trimming took off 2 bases at V and 3 bases at J, with 17 bases between the two ends. CDR3: CASSLTPFWRDYNEQFF. The CDR3 bases are TGTGCCAGCAGCTTAACCCCCTTTTGGAGGGACTACAATGAGCAGTTCTTC.

This clonotype was picked up a small number of times. The chain recombines TRBV9 with TRBJ1-4; D ambiguous. The CDR3 is made up of 12 amino acids. The germline V gene has CDR1 SGDLS and CDR2 YYNGEE. Trimming removed 2 bases at V and 7 bases at J, with 6 bases between. The CDR3 spells CASSVPGEKLFF. Here the CDR3 DNA reads TGTGCCAGCAGCGTCCCTGGTGAAAAACTGTTTTTT.

The rearrangement uses TRBV7-2 and TRBJ1-4, with a possible D match to TRBD1 (5 bases). CDR1 SGHTA and CDR2 FQGNSA come from the germline V gene. The CDR3 has 15 amino acids. V lost 0 bases and J lost 7, with 12 bases in between. The CDR3, as DNA: TGTGCCAGCAGCTTAGCGGCAGGGAGGGGTGAAAAACTGTTTTTT. Its translation is CASSLAAGRGEKLFF.

This clonotype was picked up many times. The chain employs TRBV6-2 or TRBV6-3 and TRBJ2-1; D is ambiguous. The V end was cut by 8 bases, the J end by 10 bases, with 12 bases between. CDR1 is MNHEY and CDR2 is SVGEGT in the germline V gene. The CDR3 extends over 11 amino acids. DNA for the CDR3: TGTGCCAGCTCCATAGTAAACGAGCAGTTCTTC. As protein: CASSIVNEQFF.

The gene calls are TRBV12-3 or TRBV12-4 and TRBJ2-5; TRBD2 matches 8 bases. V lost 7 bases to trimming and J lost 7 bases; unmatched junction nucleotides: 14. The CDR3 is 15 amino acids. CDR3 bases: TGTGCCAGCACTGAAGCGGGGGACCCTTTAGGGACCCAGTACTTC. It is translated as CASTEAGDPLGTQYF.

The table lists this clonotype with a few counts. The chain joins TRBV15 to TRBJ1-5; TRBD1 matches 8 bases. The junction had 1 base not matched to a gene; V was cut back by 4 bases and J by 2 bases. The CDR3 extends over 14 amino acids. The germline CDR1 and CDR2 sequences are LNHNV and YYDKDF (reference sequence). The CDR3 sequence is CATSKTGGNQPQHF. In DNA form, the CDR3 reads TGTGCCACCAGCAAGACAGGGGGCAATCAGCCCCAGCATTTT.

This clonotype was recorded many times. The rearrangement uses TRBV20-1 and TRBJ1-1, with a weak D call TRBD1 (5 bases). V was clipped by 6 bases and J by 1 base, with 18 bases between them. The V gene's germline CDR1 is DFQATT and CDR2 SNEGSKA (reference sequence). This CDR3 has 15 amino acids. CDR3 DNA sequence: TGCAGTGCCCCTATGCTGGGCAGGGCGAACACTGAAGCTTTCTTT. Residues: CSAPMLGRANTEAFF.

V gene TRBV6-2 or TRBV6-3 combines with J gene TRBJ1-5; maybe TRBD1 (6 bases). V was trimmed by 6 bases and J by 6 bases, leaving 15 bases between them. CDR3 length: 14 amino acids. Germline loops: CDR1 MNHEY, CDR2 SVGEGT. In DNA, the CDR3 is TGTGCCAGCAGCCGCGTCCGAGGGGGTCAGCCCCAGCATTTT. It yields the protein CASSRVRGGQPQHF.

V and J are TRBV12-3 or TRBV12-4 and TRBJ2-7; the D gene is possibly TRBD2 (7 bases). CDR3 size: 14 residues. Trimming left V 7 bases short and J 2 bases short, with 15 bases between. The CDR3 DNA is TGTGCCAGCACCGGGGGGCTCGGGGCCTACGAGCAGTACTTC. It codes for CASTGGLGAYEQYF.

This clonotype was recorded at least ten times. V and J are TRBV10-3 and TRBJ1-2, with D maybe TRBD1 (5 bases). Germline loops: CDR1 ENHRY, CDR2 SYGVKD. The CDR3 has 11 residues. V was clipped by 10 bases and J by 4 bases, with 10 bases between them. This CDR3 reads CASQGGYGYTF. The DNA of the CDR3 is TGTGCCAGCCAGGGCGGCTATGGCTACACCTTC.

CDR3 region: CASSSGLAGGTQFF. CDR3 DNA sequence: TGTGCCAGCAGTTCGGGACTAGCGGGAGGTACGCAGTTCTTC. The chain combines TRBV5-6 with TRBJ2-1, with TRBD2 identical over 15 bases. Per the germline V gene, CDR1 is SGHDT and CDR2 is YYEEEE. V shed 5 bases, J shed 12 bases, and the junction held 6 bases outside the gene matches. The CDR3 consists of 14 residues.

At least ten counts were recorded for this clonotype. This chain connects TRBV20-1 to TRBJ2-7; tentative D call: TRBD2 (5 bases). V was cut by 5 bases and J by 4 bases, with 9 bases left in between. The CDR3 loop spans 11 amino acids. Germline V gene data show CDR1 as DFQATT and CDR2 as SNEGSKA (reference sequence). DNA for the CDR3: TGCAGTGCTTCACTAGGGTACGAGCAGTACTTC. It yields the protein CSASLGYEQYF.

V and J are TRBV7-9 and TRBJ1-1; no clear D gene. Per germline, CDR1 SEHNR and CDR2 FQNEAQ (reference sequence). The V gene lost 7 bases and the J gene lost 1 base, with 13 bases spanning the gap. The CDR3 loop spans 14 amino acids. Here the CDR3 DNA reads TGTGCCAGCACCAGAAAAACTAGGAACACTGAAGCTTTCTTT. Protein sequence: CASTRKTRNTEAFF. The full variable domain, rest sourced from reference TRBV7-9 and TRBJ1-1, is DTGVSQNPRHKITKRGQNVTFRCDPISEHNRLYWYRQTLGQGPEFLTYFQNEAQLEKSRLLSDRFSAERPKGSFSTLEIQRTEQGDSAMYLCASTRKTRNTEAFFGQGTRLTVV.

This chain links TRBV15 with TRBJ1-1; D is undetermined. The CDR3 is made up of 12 amino acids. V was pared by 3 bases and J by 1 base, with 3 bases between. The germline V gene has CDR1 LNHNV and CDR2 YYDKDF (reference sequence). As DNA, the CDR3 is TGTGCCACCAGCAGGGGGAACACTGAAGCTTTCTTT. Residues: CATSRGNTEAFF.